The rows below give T cell receptor beta chains drawn from one sample of a study of response to subunit inactivated influenza vaccine. From the RT-PCR reads, TCRdb called clonotypes with MiXCR, one entry per CDR3 protein. The data hold some 480,000 distinct CDR3 sequences, with approximately 9.9% observed a single time. The starting material was PBMCs from blood, obtained 45 days after vaccination. These receptors were taken from a man over 45 who received an inactivated influenza vaccine. CDR3s include the opening cysteine and the closing phenylalanine or tryptophan. The D gene is left open where the match is weak. Only part of the rows carry a size: once, few, many, or a class if the clone is expanded.

J,size,V,D,DNA,CDR3
TRBJ1-5,.,TRBV12-3/TRBV12-4,TRBD1,TGTGCCAGCAGCCGGGACAGGACCCCAGATATTAATCAGCCCCAGCATTTT,CASSRDRTPDINQPQHF
TRBJ1-4,many,TRBV12-3/TRBV12-4,.,TGTGCCAGCACCGCCGGGACGGTGAATGAAAAACTGTTTTTT,CASTAGTVNEKLFF
TRBJ2-5,many,TRBV5-1,TRBD2,TGCGCCAGCAGCTTATCCAGCGGGAGAGAGTGGGAAGAGACCCAGTACTTC,CASSLSSGREWEETQYF
TRBJ2-7,few,TRBV4-3,.,TGCGCCAGCAGCCAAGAATTCCAAAGTTACGAGCAGTACTTC,CASSQEFQSYEQYF
TRBJ1-3,few,TRBV20-1,.,TGCAGTGCTAGAAACGGGGGAAACACCATATATTTT,CSARNGGNTIYF
TRBJ2-7,few,TRBV6-5,TRBD1,TGTGCCAGCAGTTACTCGATGGGGACAGGGGGCAAGCAGTACTTC,CASSYSMGTGGKQYF
TRBJ1-1,.,TRBV29-1,.,TGCAGCGTTGAAGCGTACTCACGGAACACTGAAGCTTTCTTT,CSVEAYSRNTEAFF
TRBJ2-3,few,TRBV27,.,TGTGCCAGCAGTTTAATGTGGGTGAACATGGGTACGCAGTATTTT,CASSLMWVNMGTQYF
TRBJ1-5,.,TRBV28,.,TGTGCCAGCAGTTCGTATTGGGGGGTGGAACAGCCCCAGCATTTT,CASSSYWGVEQPQHF
TRBJ2-5,few,TRBV28,.,TGTGCCAGCAGTTTAAGTGTTTCGCAAGAGACCCAGTACTTC,CASSLSVSQETQYF
TRBJ2-2,.,TRBV4-1,.,TGCGCCAGCAGCCAGAACACTGACCTCCCCGACACCGGGGAGCTGTTTTTT,CASSQNTDLPDTGELFF
TRBJ1-1,few,TRBV6-2/TRBV6-3,.,TGTGCCAGCAGTTACGGGAGGAGGGGAGTGAACACTGAAGCTTTCTTT,CASSYGRRGVNTEAFF
TRBJ2-7,.,TRBV4-3,TRBD2,TGCGCCAGCAGCCAAGGACAGACTAGCGGGAGCTCCTACGAGCAGTACTTC,CASSQGQTSGSSYEQYF
TRBJ1-1,many,TRBV20-1,.,TGCAGTGCTAGGACAGCATTCGACATGAACACTGAAGCTTTCTTT,CSARTAFDMNTEAFF
TRBJ1-1,.,TRBV10-3,TRBD1,TGTGCCATCCGGGACAGGGGGGACACTGAAGCTTTCTTT,CAIRDRGDTEAFF
TRBJ1-1,.,TRBV4-1,.,TGCGCCAGCAGCCAAGTGCAGGGTGAGACTGAAGCTTTCTTT,CASSQVQGETEAFF
TRBJ2-7,.,TRBV15,TRBD2,TGTGCCACCAGCACCGGACTAGCGGGATTCTCCTACGAGCAGTACTTC,CATSTGLAGFSYEQYF
TRBJ2-1,few,TRBV27,TRBD1,TGTGCCAGCAGTCCTGAGACAGGGTACAACAATGAGCAGTTCTTC,CASSPETGYNNEQFF
TRBJ2-7,few,TRBV9,TRBD2,TGTGCCAGCAGCGTAGGGCTAGCGGCAAACTACGAGCAGTACTTC,CASSVGLAANYEQYF
TRBJ2-5,.,TRBV3-1,TRBD2,TGTGCCAGCAGCCAAGTAGAGACTAGCGCGTACTTC,CASSQVETSAYF
TRBJ2-5,few,TRBV20-1,.,TGCAGTGCTAGAGTAGCCAGGGGCACGGAGACCCAGTACTTC,CSARVARGTETQYF
TRBJ2-2,.,TRBV7-7,.,TGTGCCAGCAGCTCCCAGGGAGCCGGGGAGCTGTTTTTT,CASSSQGAGELFF
TRBJ2-3,few,TRBV20-1,.,TGCAGTGCTCCGAGAGCGGACTCGACACAGGATACGCAGTATTTT,CSAPRADSTQDTQYF
TRBJ2-2,.,TRBV5-4,TRBD2,TGTGCCAGCAGCTTGGGTAGCGGGAGGGCCAAGGCCGGGGAGCTGTTTTTT,CASSLGSGRAKAGELFF
TRBJ2-2,many,TRBV29-1,TRBD2,TGCAGCGTTGGTGGGAGGGCCTCCGGGGAGCTGTTTTTT,CSVGGRASGELFF
TRBJ2-1,.,TRBV29-1,.,TGCAGCGTTGTACAGCTCGATGAGCAGTTCTTC,CSVVQLDEQFF